A selection of T cell receptor beta chains follows, all from one sample in a study of blood T cell repertoires in COVID-19. Sequenced by immunoSEQ multiplex PCR; TCRdb stores in-frame clones only, minus some. The table has fewer than 250,000 clones, 75% to 85% seen once. Sequenced material: peripheral blood. These TCRs come from a man between 60 and 75 years old with acute or convalescent COVID-19. The conserved cysteine and the conserved F or W are not part of the CDR3 here. Each record gives: V gene, J gene, CDR3 protein.

v_call: TRBV4-1; j_call: TRBJ1-3; cdr3_aa: ASSQDPKGQGVGNTIY
v_call: TRBV9; j_call: TRBJ2-1; cdr3_aa: ASSPRSMTSGKDNEQF
v_call: TRBV29-1; j_call: TRBJ1-1; cdr3_aa: SVGQTTEAF
v_call: TRBV7-8; j_call: TRBJ1-6; cdr3_aa: ASNLGQGSSPLH
v_call: TRBV3-1/TRBV3-2; j_call: TRBJ2-5; cdr3_aa: ASSQQRGSGGLGTQY
v_call: TRBV5-1; j_call: TRBJ1-2; cdr3_aa: ASSLRQGRGYGYT
v_call: TRBV5-6; j_call: TRBJ2-4; cdr3_aa: ASSLEGQLAKNIQY
v_call: TRBV7-3; j_call: TRBJ1-1; cdr3_aa: ASSPAQGANTEAF
v_call: TRBV5-6; j_call: TRBJ1-2; cdr3_aa: ASSRIRQGDGYT
v_call: TRBV20-1; j_call: TRBJ2-1; cdr3_aa: SARALLEQF
v_call: TRBV6-5; j_call: TRBJ2-3; cdr3_aa: ASSLRLAPTDTQY
v_call: TRBV15; j_call: TRBJ2-5; cdr3_aa: ATSATGVQETQY
v_call: TRBV7-9; j_call: TRBJ1-1; cdr3_aa: ASSLQGSHTEAF
v_call: TRBV6-5; j_call: TRBJ2-6; cdr3_aa: ASSWGRGANVLT
v_call: TRBV3-1/TRBV3-2; j_call: TRBJ1-1; cdr3_aa: ASSRPGQLMNTEAF
v_call: TRBV2; j_call: TRBJ2-1; cdr3_aa: ASSLTSVNEQF
v_call: TRBV7-3; j_call: TRBJ2-2; cdr3_aa: ASSLLAGENTGELF
v_call: TRBV20-1; j_call: TRBJ1-5; cdr3_aa: SASSGDSNQPQH
v_call: TRBV5-4; j_call: TRBJ2-1; cdr3_aa: ASSLNLREGYEQF
v_call: TRBV14; j_call: TRBJ1-1; cdr3_aa: ASSLRRGSDAEAF
v_call: TRBV18; j_call: TRBJ1-2; cdr3_aa: ASSPQGAANYGYT
v_call: TRBV12-5; j_call: TRBJ1-5; cdr3_aa: ASGSNQPQH
v_call: TRBV19; j_call: TRBJ1-2; cdr3_aa: ASSINRPGKAGGYT
v_call: TRBV3-1/TRBV3-2; j_call: TRBJ2-1; cdr3_aa: ASSLHQLTRLSYNEQF
v_call: TRBV14; j_call: TRBJ2-3; cdr3_aa: ASSHDWSTDTQY
v_call: TRBV12-3/TRBV12-4; j_call: TRBJ1-1; cdr3_aa: ATKGLIDTEAF
v_call: TRBV7-3; j_call: TRBJ2-5; cdr3_aa: ASSVTGGVWETQY
v_call: TRBV18; j_call: TRBJ1-6; cdr3_aa: ASGEQGRNSPLH
v_call: TRBV10-3; j_call: TRBJ2-3; cdr3_aa: AIKSPGQSTDTQY
v_call: TRBV7-2; j_call: TRBJ2-7; cdr3_aa: ASSLVSGGAGYEQY
v_call: TRBV6-6; j_call: TRBJ2-1; cdr3_aa: ASSYPNLEQF
v_call: TRBV2; j_call: TRBJ1-5; cdr3_aa: ASSVGTGGAAQH
v_call: TRBV28; j_call: TRBJ2-7; cdr3_aa: ASRMTGQGSWEQY
v_call: TRBV27; j_call: TRBJ1-6; cdr3_aa: ASSLGYRGSSYNSPLH
v_call: TRBV2; j_call: TRBJ1-1; cdr3_aa: ASSGLVSTEAF
v_call: TRBV7-2; j_call: TRBJ1-2; cdr3_aa: ASSSMPLFGHHGYT
v_call: TRBV5-1; j_call: TRBJ2-3; cdr3_aa: ASSTGTSGLTDTQY
v_call: TRBV5-1; j_call: TRBJ2-1; cdr3_aa: ASSLDRYNEQF
v_call: TRBV25-1; j_call: TRBJ1-6; cdr3_aa: ASSRDGSLH
v_call: TRBV4-2; j_call: TRBJ1-5; cdr3_aa: ASSPSRTGENQPQH
v_call: TRBV30; j_call: TRBJ2-1; cdr3_aa: AWRGAGRYNEQF
v_call: TRBV10-1; j_call: TRBJ2-3; cdr3_aa: ASSEFSLGGDTQY
v_call: TRBV10-3; j_call: TRBJ2-7; cdr3_aa: AIMQGSSYEQY
v_call: TRBV7-2; j_call: TRBJ2-7; cdr3_aa: ASSFWTGAEQY
v_call: TRBV7-3; j_call: TRBJ1-2; cdr3_aa: ASSADRDYGYT
v_call: TRBV14; j_call: TRBJ1-1; cdr3_aa: ASSQGRGEAF
v_call: TRBV5-6; j_call: TRBJ2-1; cdr3_aa: ASSLAESYNEQF
v_call: TRBV6-5; j_call: TRBJ2-7; cdr3_aa: ASSLSGQGGQY
v_call: TRBV4-1; j_call: TRBJ1-4; cdr3_aa: ASSPRDSEEKLF
v_call: TRBV28; j_call: TRBJ2-7; cdr3_aa: ASSLWDRAYEQY
v_call: TRBV19; j_call: TRBJ2-6; cdr3_aa: ASSRLQGAGANVLT
v_call: TRBV6-5; j_call: TRBJ1-6; cdr3_aa: ASIQGKDSPLH
v_call: TRBV4-2; j_call: TRBJ2-7; cdr3_aa: ASSQELGGGDYEQY
v_call: TRBV2; j_call: TRBJ2-2; cdr3_aa: ASTIGEAGELF
v_call: TRBV2; j_call: TRBJ2-6; cdr3_aa: ASSQSQFSGANVLT
v_call: TRBV2; j_call: TRBJ2-3; cdr3_aa: ASSTSGGTDTQY
v_call: TRBV5-1; j_call: TRBJ2-1; cdr3_aa: ASSLGSPHHGNEQF
v_call: TRBV4-1; j_call: TRBJ1-1; cdr3_aa: ASSLTGTPTEAF
v_call: TRBV4-3; j_call: TRBJ1-6; cdr3_aa: ASSQTIGGDSNSPLH
v_call: TRBV7-9; j_call: TRBJ2-3; cdr3_aa: ASSSSGSADTQY